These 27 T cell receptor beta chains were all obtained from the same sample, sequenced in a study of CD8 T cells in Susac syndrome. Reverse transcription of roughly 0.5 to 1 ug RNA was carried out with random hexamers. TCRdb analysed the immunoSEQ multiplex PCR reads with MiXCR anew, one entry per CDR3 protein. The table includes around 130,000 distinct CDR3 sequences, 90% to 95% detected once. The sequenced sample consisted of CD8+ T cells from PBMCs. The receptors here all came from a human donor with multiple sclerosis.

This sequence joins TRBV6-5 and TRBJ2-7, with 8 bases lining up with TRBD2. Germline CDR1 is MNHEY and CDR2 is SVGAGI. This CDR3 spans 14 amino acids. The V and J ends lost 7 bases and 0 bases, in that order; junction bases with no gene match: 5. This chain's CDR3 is CASIGGVISYEQYF. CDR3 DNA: TGTGCCAGCATCGGGGGGGTGATCTCCTACGAGCAGTACTTC.

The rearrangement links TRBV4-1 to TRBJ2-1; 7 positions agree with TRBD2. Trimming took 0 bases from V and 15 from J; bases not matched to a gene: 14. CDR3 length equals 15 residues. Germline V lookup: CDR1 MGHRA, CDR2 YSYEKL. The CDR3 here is CASSQERKGGLERFF. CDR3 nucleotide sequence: TGCGCCAGCAGCCAAGAAAGGAAGGGCGGACTAGAAAGGTTCTTC.

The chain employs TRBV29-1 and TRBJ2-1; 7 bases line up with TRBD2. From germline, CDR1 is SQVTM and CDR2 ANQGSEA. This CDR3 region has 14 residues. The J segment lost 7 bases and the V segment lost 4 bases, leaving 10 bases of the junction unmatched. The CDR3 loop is CSVVWGEGPNEQFF. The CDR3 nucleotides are TGCAGCGTTGTTTGGGGGGAGGGCCCAAATGAGCAGTTCTTC.

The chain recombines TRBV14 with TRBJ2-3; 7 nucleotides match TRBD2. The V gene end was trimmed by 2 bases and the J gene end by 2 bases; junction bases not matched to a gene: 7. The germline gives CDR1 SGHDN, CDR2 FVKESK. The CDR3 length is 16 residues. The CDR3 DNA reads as TGTGCCAGCAGCCAACACACGCGGGAGAACACAGATACGCAGTATTTT. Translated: CASSQHTRENTDTQYF.

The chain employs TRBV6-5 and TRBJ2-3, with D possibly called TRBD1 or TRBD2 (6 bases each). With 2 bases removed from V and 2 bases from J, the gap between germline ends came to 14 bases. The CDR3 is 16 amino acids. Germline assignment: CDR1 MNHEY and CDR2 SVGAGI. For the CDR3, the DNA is TGTGCCAGCAGTTACAGTGCGGGGACACTCACAGATACGCAGTATTTT. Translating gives CASSYSAGTLTDTQYF.

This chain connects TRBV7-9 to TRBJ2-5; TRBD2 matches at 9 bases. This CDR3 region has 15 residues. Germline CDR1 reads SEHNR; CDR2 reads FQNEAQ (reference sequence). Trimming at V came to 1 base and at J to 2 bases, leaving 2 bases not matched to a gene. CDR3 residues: CASSLVLAGQETQYF. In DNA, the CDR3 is TGTGCCAGCAGCTTAGTGCTAGCGGGGCAAGAGACCCAGTACTTC.

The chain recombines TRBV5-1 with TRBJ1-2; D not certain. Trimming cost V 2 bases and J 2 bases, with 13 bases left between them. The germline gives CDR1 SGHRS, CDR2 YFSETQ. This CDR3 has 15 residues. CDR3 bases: TGCGCCAGCAGCTTCACGGGGAGCCTAAACTATGGCTACACCTTC. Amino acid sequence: CASSFTGSLNYGYTF.

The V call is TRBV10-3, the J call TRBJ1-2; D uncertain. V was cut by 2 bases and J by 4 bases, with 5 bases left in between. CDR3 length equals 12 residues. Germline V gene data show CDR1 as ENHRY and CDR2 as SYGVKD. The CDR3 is CAISEGRYGYTF. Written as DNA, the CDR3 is TGTGCCATCAGTGAGGGCCGCTATGGCTACACCTTC.

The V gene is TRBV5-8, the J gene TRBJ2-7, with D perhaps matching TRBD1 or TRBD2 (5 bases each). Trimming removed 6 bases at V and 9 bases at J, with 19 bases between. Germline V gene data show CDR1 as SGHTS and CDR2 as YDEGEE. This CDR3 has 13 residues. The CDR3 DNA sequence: TGTGCCAGCATAAGAATTCAGGGAGAAGCGCAGTACTTC. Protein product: CASIRIQGEAQYF.

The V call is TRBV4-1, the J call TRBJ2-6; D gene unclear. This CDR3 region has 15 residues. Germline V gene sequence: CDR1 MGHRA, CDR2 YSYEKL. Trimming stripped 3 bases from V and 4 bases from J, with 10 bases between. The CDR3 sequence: CASSHSTAGANVLTF. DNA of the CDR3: TGCGCCAGCAGCCATTCAACCGCCGGGGCCAACGTCCTGACTTTC.

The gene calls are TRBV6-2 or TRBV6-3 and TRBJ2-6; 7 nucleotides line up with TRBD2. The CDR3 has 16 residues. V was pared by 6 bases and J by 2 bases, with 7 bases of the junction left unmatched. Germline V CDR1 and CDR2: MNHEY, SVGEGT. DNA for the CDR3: TGTGCCAGCAGATTGGCGGGAGTAACTGGGGCCAACGTCCTGACTTTC. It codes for CASRLAGVTGANVLTF.

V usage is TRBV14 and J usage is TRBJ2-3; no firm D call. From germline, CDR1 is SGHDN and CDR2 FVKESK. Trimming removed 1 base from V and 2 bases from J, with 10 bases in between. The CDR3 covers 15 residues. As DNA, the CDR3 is TGTGCCAGCAGCCAAGTTGGGTCGGCCACAGATACGCAGTATTTT. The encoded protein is CASSQVGSATDTQYF.

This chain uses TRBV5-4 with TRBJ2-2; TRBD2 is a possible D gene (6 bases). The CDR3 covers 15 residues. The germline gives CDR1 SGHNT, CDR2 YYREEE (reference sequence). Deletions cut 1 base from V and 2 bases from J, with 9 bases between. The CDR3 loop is CASSLWEDNTGELFF. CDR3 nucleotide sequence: TGTGCCAGCAGCTTGTGGGAGGACAACACCGGGGAGCTGTTTTTT.

This chain's CDR3 is CATSAVDSNEQFF. DNA of the CDR3: TGTGCCACCAGTGCTGTTGACAGCAATGAGCAGTTCTTC. The chain recombines TRBV24-1 with TRBJ2-1, with D perhaps TRBD1 (5 bases). Germline CDR1 reads KGHDR; CDR2 reads SFDVKD. V shed 5 bases and J shed 6 bases, with 10 bases lying between them. This CDR3 spans 13 amino acids.

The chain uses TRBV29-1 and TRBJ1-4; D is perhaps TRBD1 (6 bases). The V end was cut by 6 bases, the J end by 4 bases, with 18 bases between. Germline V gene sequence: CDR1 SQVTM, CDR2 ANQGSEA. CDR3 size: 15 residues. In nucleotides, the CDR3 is TGCAGCGTGACAACAGAACAGGGCCATAATGAAAAACTGTTTTTT. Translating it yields CSVTTEQGHNEKLFF.

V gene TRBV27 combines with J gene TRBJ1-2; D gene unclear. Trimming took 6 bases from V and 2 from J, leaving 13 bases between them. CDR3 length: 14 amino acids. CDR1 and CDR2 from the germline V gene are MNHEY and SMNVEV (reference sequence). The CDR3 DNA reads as TGTGCCAGCAGCGTGCTCGGCTCAAACTATGGCTACACCTTC. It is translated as CASSVLGSNYGYTF.

CDR3 in amino acids: CASSLQGPGGSYEQYF. The DNA for the CDR3 is TGTGCCAGCAGCCTCCAGGGGCCTGGGGGATCCTACGAGCAGTACTTC. The chain links TRBV14 to TRBJ2-7; possible D gene TRBD1, 6 bases. Germline CDR1 is SGHDN and CDR2 is FVKESK. The CDR3 has 16 residues. V lost 4 bases and J lost 1, with 17 bases in between.

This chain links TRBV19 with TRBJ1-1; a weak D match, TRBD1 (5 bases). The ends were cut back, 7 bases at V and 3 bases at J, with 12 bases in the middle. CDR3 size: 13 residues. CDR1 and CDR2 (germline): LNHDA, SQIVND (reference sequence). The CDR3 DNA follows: TGTGCCAGTAATCAGGGAGTGTACACTGAAGCTTTCTTT. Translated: CASNQGVYTEAFF.

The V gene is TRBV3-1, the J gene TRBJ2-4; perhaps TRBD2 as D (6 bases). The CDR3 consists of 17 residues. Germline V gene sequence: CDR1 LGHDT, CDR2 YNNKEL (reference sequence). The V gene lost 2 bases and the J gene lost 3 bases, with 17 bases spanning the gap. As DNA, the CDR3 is TGTGCCAGCAGCCAATACCCCCCGGGGGTAGGCAAAAACATTCAGTACTTC. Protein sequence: CASSQYPPGVGKNIQYF.

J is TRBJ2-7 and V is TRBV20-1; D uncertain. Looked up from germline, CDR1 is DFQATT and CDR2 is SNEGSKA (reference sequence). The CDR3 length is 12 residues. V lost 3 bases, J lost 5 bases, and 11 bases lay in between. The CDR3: CSASRSTDEQYF. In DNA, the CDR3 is TGCAGTGCTAGCCGGAGCACGGACGAGCAGTACTTC.

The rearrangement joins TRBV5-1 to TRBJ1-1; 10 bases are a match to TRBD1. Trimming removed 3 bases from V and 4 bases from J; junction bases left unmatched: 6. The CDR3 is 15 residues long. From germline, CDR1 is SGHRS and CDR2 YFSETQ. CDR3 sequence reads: CASSSRQGAVTEAFF. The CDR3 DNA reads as TGCGCCAGCAGCTCTCGACAGGGGGCTGTCACTGAAGCTTTCTTT.

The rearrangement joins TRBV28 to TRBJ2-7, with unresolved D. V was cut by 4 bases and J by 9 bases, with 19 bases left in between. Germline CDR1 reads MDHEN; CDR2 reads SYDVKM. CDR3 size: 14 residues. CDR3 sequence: CASSSTLRASVQYF. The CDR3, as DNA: TGTGCCAGCAGTTCTACCCTTAGGGCCTCGGTGCAGTACTTC.

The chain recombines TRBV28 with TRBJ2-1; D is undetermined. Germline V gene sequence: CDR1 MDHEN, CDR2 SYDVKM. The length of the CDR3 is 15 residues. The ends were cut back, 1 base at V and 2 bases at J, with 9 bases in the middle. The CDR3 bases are TGTGCCAGCAGTTTATCCCTGGGCCCCTACAATGAGCAGTTCTTC. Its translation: CASSLSLGPYNEQFF.

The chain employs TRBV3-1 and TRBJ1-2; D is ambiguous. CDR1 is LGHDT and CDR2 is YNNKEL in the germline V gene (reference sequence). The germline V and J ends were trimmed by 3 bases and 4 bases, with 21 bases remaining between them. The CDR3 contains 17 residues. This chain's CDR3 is CASSQDTMYDRLYGYTF. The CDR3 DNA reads TGTGCCAGCAGCCAGGATACCATGTACGACCGACTCTATGGCTACACCTTC.

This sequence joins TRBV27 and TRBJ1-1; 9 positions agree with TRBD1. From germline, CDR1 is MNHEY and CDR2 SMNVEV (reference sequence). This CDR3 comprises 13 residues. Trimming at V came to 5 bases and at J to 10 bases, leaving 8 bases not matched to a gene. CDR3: CASSPGTGNLAFF. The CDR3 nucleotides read TGTGCCAGCAGTCCCGGGACAGGGAATCTAGCTTTCTTT.

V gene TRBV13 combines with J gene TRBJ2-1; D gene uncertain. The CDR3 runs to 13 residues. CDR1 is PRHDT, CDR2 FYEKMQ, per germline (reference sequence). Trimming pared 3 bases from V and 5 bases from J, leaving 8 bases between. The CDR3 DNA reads TGTGCCAGCAGCTTTCGTCTCGACAATGAGCAGTTCTTC. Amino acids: CASSFRLDNEQFF.

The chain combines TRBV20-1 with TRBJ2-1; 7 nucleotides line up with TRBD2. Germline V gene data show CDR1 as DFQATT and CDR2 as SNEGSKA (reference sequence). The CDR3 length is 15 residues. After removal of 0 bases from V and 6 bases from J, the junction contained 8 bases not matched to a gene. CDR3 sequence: CSARDLSGAINEQFF. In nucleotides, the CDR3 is TGCAGTGCTAGAGATCTCAGCGGGGCTATCAATGAGCAGTTCTTC.